The clone carrying this T cell receptor (beta chain) was seen a handful of times. The antigen remains undetermined. The data derive from a study of cytomegalovirus exposure and HLA in healthy donors. This CDR3 is built from 13 residues. V was shortened by 1 base and J by 7 bases, with 8 bases between the two germline ends. Germline V gives CDR1 SGHTA, CDR2 FQGNSA. Study results and limitations: According to a later analysis, donors in an Asian-associated ancestry cluster reportedly had fewer N-insertions than the roughly 640-donor mean.

The PCR employed 60 Vbeta primers together with 13 Jbeta primers. Assay: immunoSEQ multiplex PCR; the TCRdb copy retains only in-frame clones and omits some. The table records about 140,000 clones, about four fifths of them present only once. The receptor was isolated from a male donor in good health and CMV-seronegative. The chain has TRBV7-2 and TRBJ1-5; D call uncertain. The sequenced sample was PBMCs. The CDR3, as DNA: TGTGCCAGCAGCTTAGAACCTAGGCAGCCCCAGCATTTT. Its translation is CASSLEPRQPQHF.